This TCR beta chain was sequenced in a study of blood T cell repertoires in COVID-19. Turning to the study itself: Specimens from acute and convalescent COVID-19 originated in the United States, Italy and Spain. The analysed material was cDNA or gDNA that came from T cells, B-cell-depleted T cells, or PBMCs.

Original processing notes: Estimates of nucleated cell counts were drawn from the amplification of reference gene primers. The protocol was immunoSEQ multiplex PCR, while the TCRdb copy is restricted to in-frame clones and leaves out a portion. Clonal size and the V and J genes are those of that table, whereas D and trimming came from the DNA. The sample comprises about 180,000 clones, approximately 85% of which are singletons, and roughly 9.8% rests with the top ten. The receptor comes from a woman older than 75 with acute or convalescent COVID-19. The sequencing input was peripheral blood.

CDR3 loop: CASSPRRSGPGELFF. DNA for the CDR3: TGTGCCAGCAGCCCTCGGCGGAGCGGCCCCGGGGAGCTGTTTTTT. J is TRBJ2-2 and V is TRBV5-8, with TRBD2 as a possible D gene (5 bases). The CDR3 has 15 amino acids. V was clipped by 4 bases and J by 6 bases, with 16 bases between them. Germline CDR1 is SGHTS and CDR2 is YDEGEE.